The present T cell receptor (beta chain) was sequenced within a study of cytomegalovirus exposure and HLA in healthy donors. Across the whole study: Of all 400 or so donors who were genotyped, roughly 83% belonged to the Caucasian-associated ancestry cluster.

The PCR employed 60 Vbeta primers together with 13 Jbeta primers. Libraries were prepared by immunoSEQ multiplex PCR; TCRdb keeps only in-frame clonotypes and omits some of them. The data hold roughly 140,000 clones, with 85% observed a single time. Study-level findings and limits: Being productive about 87% or about 30% of the time was typical of most TCR beta V segments in an earlier analysis. As immune exposure information, only CMV serostatus was available.

Nominally healthy donors were sampled, though unrecorded immune exposures were likely. On this clone: Its antigen is not identified.

Trimming at V came to 6 bases and at J to 4 bases, leaving 11 bases not matched to a gene. The V gene's germline CDR1 is SQVTM and CDR2 ANQGSEA. This CDR3 comprises 14 residues. This clonotype was sampled from a woman aged 18-29 years in good health and CMV-seronegative. The source material was PBMCs. This chain links TRBV29-1 with TRBJ2-5; 7 bases are shared with TRBD1. As DNA, the CDR3 is TGCAGCGTCCAACCGGGACAGCTGCGAGAGACCCAGTACTTC. It specifies CSVQPGQLRETQYF.